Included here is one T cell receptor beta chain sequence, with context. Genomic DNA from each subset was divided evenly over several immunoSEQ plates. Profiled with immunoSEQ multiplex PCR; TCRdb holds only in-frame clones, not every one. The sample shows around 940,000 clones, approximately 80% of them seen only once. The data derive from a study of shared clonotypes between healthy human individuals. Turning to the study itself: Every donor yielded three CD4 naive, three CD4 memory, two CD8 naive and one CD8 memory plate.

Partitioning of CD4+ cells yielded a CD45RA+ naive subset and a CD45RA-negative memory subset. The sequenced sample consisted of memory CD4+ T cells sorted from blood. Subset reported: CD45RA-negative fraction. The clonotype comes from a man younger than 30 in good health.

CDR3 sequence: CASSPRDPGNTIYF. CDR3 in DNA: TGTGCCAGCAGCCCCAGGGATCCTGGAAACACCATATATTTT. The chain joins TRBV7-2 to TRBJ1-3; maybe TRBD1 (5 bases). The germline gives CDR1 SGHTA, CDR2 FQGNSA. The V gene lost 5 bases and the J gene lost 2 bases, with 10 bases spanning the gap. The CDR3 covers 14 residues. The full variable domain, completed using reference TRBV7-2 and TRBJ1-3, is GAGVSQSPSNKVTEKGKDVELRCDPISGHTALYWYRQSLGQGLEFLIYFQGNSAPDKSGLPSDRFSAERTGGSVSTLTIQRTQQEDSAVYLCASSPRDPGNTIYFGEGSWLTVV.